These 10 T cell receptor beta chains share one sample of origin, sequenced in a study of T cell repertoires in cytomegalovirus infection. Each CDR3 protein is one row after TCRdb ran MiXCR on the reads. This table has some 270,000 distinct CDR3 sequences, about 15% appearing once. Sequencing used CD8+ T cells from PBMCs. The receptors derive from a human donor in good health (CMV status not recorded). Some clones in this sample may be carry-over from other donors' samples.

The CDR3 sequence is CASTHSRGPYEQYF. The CDR3 nucleotides read TGTGCCAGCACGCACTCCCGGGGGCCCTACGAGCAGTACTTC. The rearrangement joins TRBV28 to TRBJ2-7; D may be TRBD1 or TRBD2 (6 bases each). CDR3 length equals 14 residues. The V gene's germline CDR1 is MDHEN and CDR2 SYDVKM. V was trimmed by 7 bases and J by 2 bases, leaving 15 bases between them.

This clonotype was found a few times. The chain couples TRBV23-1 to TRBJ2-5, with TRBD1 as a possible D gene (5 bases). TRBV23-1 is known as an ORF, though its function is uncertain. The CDR3 loop spans 15 amino acids. V lost 3 bases to trimming and J lost 0 bases, with 11 bases between them. In nucleotides, the CDR3 is TGCGCCAGCAGTCAGGGGCCGATGTACCAAGAGACCCAGTACTTC. Translating it yields CASSQGPMYQETQYF.

This clonotype was counted many times. The chain couples TRBV4-1 to TRBJ2-1, with 9 bases fitting TRBD2. Germline values: CDR1 MGHRA, CDR2 YSYEKL. V shed 1 base, J shed 11 bases, and the junction held 6 bases outside the gene matches. The CDR3 contains 14 residues. The CDR3 bases are TGCGCCAGCAGCCAAGGGGAAGCGGGGGGCCAGCAGTTCTTC. It specifies CASSQGEAGGQQFF.

There are a few counts of this clonotype. The rearrangement uses TRBV6-2 or TRBV6-3 and TRBJ2-5; possible D gene TRBD2, 6 bases. V dropped 5 bases and J dropped 5 bases, with 21 bases sitting between them. The V gene's germline CDR1 is MNHEY and CDR2 SVGEGT. CDR3 size: 16 residues. The CDR3 sequence: CASSAGRGEEMETQYF. The CDR3, as DNA: TGTGCCAGCAGTGCCGGCCGAGGGGAGGAGATGGAGACCCAGTACTTC.

This clonotype was observed at least ten times. V is TRBV7-6 and J is TRBJ2-3; 9 positions match TRBD2. With 5 bases clipped from V and 5 bases from J, the junction kept 8 bases outside the gene matches. Germline V gene sequence: CDR1 SGHVS, CDR2 FNYEAQ. The CDR3 spans 15 residues. The DNA of the CDR3 is TGTGCCAGCAGCCGCGGGGCTAGCGGGGTAGATACGCAGTATTTT. This codes for CASSRGASGVDTQYF.

This clonotype was detected a few times. V is TRBV19 and J is TRBJ1-2; no firm D call. Between the trimmed V and J ends, which lost 3 bases and 3 bases, there was a span of 17 bases. Germline assignment: CDR1 LNHDA and CDR2 SQIVND (reference sequence). The CDR3 sequence is 16 residues long. As DNA, the CDR3 is TGTGCCAGTAGTATGTCAAGTCGGGATTTTTACTATGGCTACACCTTC. Translated: CASSMSSRDFYYGYTF. The full variable domain, rest sourced from reference TRBV19 and TRBJ1-2, is DGGITQSPKYLFRKEGQNVTLSCEQNLNHDAMYWYRQDPGQGLRLIYYSQIVNDFQKGDIAEGYSVSREKKESFPLTVTSAQKNPTAFYLCASSMSSRDFYYGYTFGSGTRLTVV.

This clonotype was counted ten times or more. V usage is TRBV7-2 and J usage is TRBJ1-1, with D tentatively TRBD1 (6 bases). The CDR3 totals 16 residues. Between the trimmed V and J ends, which lost 2 bases and 6 bases, there was a span of 19 bases. Germline values: CDR1 SGHTA, CDR2 FQGNSA. DNA for the CDR3: TGTGCCAGCAGCTTAATCCCGGGACAACTGTTCGCTGAAGCTTTCTTT. Its protein product is CASSLIPGQLFAEAFF.

In its sample, this clonotype was seen many times. The CDR3 sequence: CASSPIPGAAEQYF. The CDR3 coding sequence is TGCGCCAGCAGCCCGATCCCAGGAGCAGCCGAGCAGTACTTC. The chain is built from TRBV4-1 and TRBJ2-7; D is unclear. V lost 4 bases and J 6 bases, leaving 16 bases between the germline ends. CDR3 length: 14 residues. CDR1 is MGHRA and CDR2 is YSYEKL in the germline V gene.

The CDR3 nucleotides are TGTGCCAGCAGTTTCGGGACCGGTCACACCTTC. Residues: CASSFGTGHTF. The chain has TRBV28 and TRBJ1-2, with D tentatively TRBD1 (5 bases). Per germline, CDR1 MDHEN and CDR2 SYDVKM. The CDR3 has 11 amino acids. V shed 3 bases and J shed 12 bases, with 11 bases lying between them.

The table lists this clonotype with many counts. This chain joins TRBV12-3 or TRBV12-4 and TRBJ2-5; 7 bases agree with TRBD2. V gave up 5 bases and J gave up 5 bases; unmatched junction bases: 14. CDR3 length: 16 amino acids. The CDR3 DNA reads as TGTGCCAGCAGTCGCGGGAGCCTAGAAACACGCGAGACCCAGTACTTC. Amino acid sequence: CASSRGSLETRETQYF.